This T cell receptor beta chain was identified during a study of shared clonotypes between healthy human individuals. Overall study: Donors had three CD4 naive, three CD4 memory, two CD8 naive and one CD8 memory plate apiece.

The CDR3 is 18 residues long. Germline loops: CDR1 LGHNA, CDR2 YNFKEQ. After removal of 4 bases from V and 5 bases from J, the junction contained 16 bases not matched to a gene. Samples underwent the assay at deep level. Each subset's genomic DNA was split evenly across several immunoSEQ plates. TCRdb keeps only in-frame clones here, not all; method: immunoSEQ multiplex PCR. Of about 690,000 clones listed, less than 95% are singletons. What was sequenced was memory CD8+ T cells from PBMCs. Stated subset: CD45RO+ cells pooled with CCR7-negative TemRA cells. V usage is TRBV4-2 and J usage is TRBJ2-1; TRBD2 matches 8 bases. This TCR was sampled from a man between 18 and 35 years old in good health. Some clones in this sample may be carry-over from other donors' samples. The CDR3 coding sequence is TGTGCCAGCAGCCCCAACCTGGAGACTAGCGTTATTCACAATGAGCAGTTCTTC. Its translation is CASSPNLETSVIHNEQFF.